This is a list of T cell receptor beta chains from one sample in a study of memory CD4+ T cells and cytomegalovirus serostatus. Generated by immunoSEQ multiplex PCR, the TCRdb table keeps only in-frame clones and is missing some. The table includes about 38,000 clones, around 80% detected once. The specimen sequenced was memory CD4+ T cells from blood. The receptors shown here come from an adult in good health and CMV-seropositive. The CDR3 runs from the conserved cysteine through the conserved F or W. A D gene is named only where the DNA matches it firmly. Not all rows give a size; the values are once, few, many and, for expanded clones, a class.

clone_size: medium-sized
d_call: TRBD1
j_call: TRBJ2-7
v_call: TRBV19
cdr3_nt: TGTGCCGCCTCGGACAGGGATGGCTACGAGCAGTACTTC
cdr3_aa: CAASDRDGYEQYF

clone_size: NA
d_call: NA
j_call: TRBJ2-6
v_call: TRBV4-3
cdr3_nt: TGCGCCAGCAGCCAAGGCCACTCTGGGGCCAACGTCCTGACTTTC
cdr3_aa: CASSQGHSGANVLTF

clone_size: NA
d_call: NA
j_call: TRBJ1-6
v_call: TRBV5-5
cdr3_nt: TGTGCCAGCAGCTTGTTCCGCCCGCATAATTCACCCCTCCACTTT
cdr3_aa: CASSLFRPHNSPLHF

clone_size: NA
d_call: TRBD1
j_call: TRBJ2-4
v_call: TRBV19
cdr3_nt: TGTGCCAGCACCGGGACAGCACTAGCCAAAAACATTCAGTACTTC
cdr3_aa: CASTGTALAKNIQYF

clone_size: NA
d_call: NA
j_call: TRBJ1-6
v_call: TRBV6-5
cdr3_nt: TGTGCCAGCAGTTACCGCCAAGGGTCCTATAATTCACCCCTCCACTTT
cdr3_aa: CASSYRQGSYNSPLHF

clone_size: NA
d_call: NA
j_call: TRBJ2-3
v_call: TRBV7-9
cdr3_nt: TGTGCCAGCAGCTCTACAGTTGGCGATACGCAGTATTTT
cdr3_aa: CASSSTVGDTQYF

clone_size: NA
d_call: NA
j_call: TRBJ1-3
v_call: TRBV4-3
cdr3_nt: TGCGCCAGCAGCCAAGCCCCAAACAGGGCTGGAAACACCATATATTTT
cdr3_aa: CASSQAPNRAGNTIYF

clone_size: NA
d_call: TRBD2
j_call: TRBJ2-1
v_call: TRBV7-9
cdr3_nt: TGTGCCCAAGGGGGACTAGCGGGATCTAGCTCCTACAATGAGCAGTTCTTC
cdr3_aa: CAQGGLAGSSSYNEQFF

clone_size: NA
d_call: TRBD2
j_call: TRBJ2-3
v_call: TRBV2
cdr3_nt: TGTGCCAGCAGTTTTAGCGGGGGGGCGGCAGATACGCAGTATTTT
cdr3_aa: CASSFSGGAADTQYF

clone_size: NA
d_call: TRBD1
j_call: TRBJ2-5
v_call: TRBV7-2
cdr3_nt: TGTGCCAGCAGCATGACAGGGTACCCCCAAGAGACCCAGTACTTC
cdr3_aa: CASSMTGYPQETQYF